This T cell receptor (beta chain) appears in the sequencing data of a study of shared clonotypes between healthy human individuals. Regarding the study as a whole: Estimated richness values were generally larger in naive subsets than in memory subsets. Some naive CD4 clonotypes, about 5%, turned up in common across four donors.

It was into CD45RA+ naive and CD45RA-negative memory subsets that the CD4+ cells were split. CDR3 length: 15 amino acids. Trimming removed 3 bases from V and 2 bases from J, with 9 bases in between. Germline-derived CDR1 and CDR2 are SGHNT and YYREEE (reference sequence). Comment on this clone: Its matching antigen is unknown.

Here immunoSEQ multiplex PCR was the method, and the copy in TCRdb shows in-frame clones only, minus some. Seen here are 850,000 to 1,200,000 clones, under 80% observed once, and the top ten hold around 1.5%. The rearrangement joins TRBV5-4 to TRBJ2-6, with D uncertain. The clonotype comes from a man in his late teens or twenties in good health. Material: memory CD4+ T cells sorted from blood. Specified subset: CD45RA-negative fraction. The CDR3 protein is CASSWQIAGANVLTF. CDR3 nucleotides: TGTGCCAGCAGCTGGCAGATCGCTGGGGCCAACGTCCTGACTTTC.